The 10 T cell receptor beta chains in this list originate from one sample, sequenced in a study of T cells in Graves' hyperthyroidism and ophthalmopathy. Amplification targeted TCR beta CDR3 regions from RNA transcripts. The HTBI set primed first-round TCR CDR3 RT-PCR. TCRdb used MiXCR to reprocess the multiplex PCR reads, holding one entry per CDR3 protein. The sample holds 450,000 to 550,000 distinct CDR3 sequences; 24% are singletons and the top ten take 10% to 12%. The sample comprised blood. Every receptor here comes from a woman younger than 45 with Graves' ophthalmopathy.

This clonotype was seen a few times. The V call is TRBV2, the J call TRBJ2-2, with D hard to call. V was cut by 3 bases and J by 3 bases, with 11 bases left in between. The CDR3 contains 15 residues. Germline loops: CDR1 SNHLY, CDR2 FYNNEI. In DNA form, the CDR3 reads TGTGCCAGCAGTGACAAGGGTCCGCACACCGGGGAGCTGTTTTTT. This encodes CASSDKGPHTGELFF.

This clonotype was counted between two and nine times. This sequence may be a read error, since a much larger clone differs from it by one base. CDR3 bases: TGTGCCAGCAGCCGTCCTTGGGACATTAAGTACTTC. It encodes CASSRPWDIKYF. The V call is TRBV6-2 or TRBV6-3, the J call TRBJ2-4; weak D call: TRBD1 (6 bases). CDR3 size: 12 residues. The V gene's germline CDR1 is MNHEY and CDR2 SVGEGT.

Only a few counts were recorded for this clonotype. The chain combines TRBV11-3 with TRBJ1-1; D gene unclear. The CDR3 is 13 amino acids. The V end lost 3 bases, the J end lost 1 base, and 6 bases lay between the germline ends. CDR1 is SGHNT and CDR2 is YENEEA in the germline V gene. The CDR3 sequence: CASSFSQNTEAFF. DNA for the CDR3: TGTGCCAGCAGCTTCTCACAGAACACTGAAGCTTTCTTT.

This clonotype has a handful of counts. The chain employs TRBV14 and TRBJ1-2, with no clear D. The ends were cut back, 0 bases at V and 8 bases at J, with 10 bases in the middle. This CDR3 has 13 residues. CDR1 is SGHDN and CDR2 is FVKESK in the germline V gene. CDR3 in DNA: TGTGCCAGCAGCCAAGATATCGCCCGGGGCTACACCTTC. Protein sequence: CASSQDIARGYTF.

Of note for this clonotype: Since a much larger clone is just one base distant, this may be a read error. V is TRBV12-3 or TRBV12-4 and J is TRBJ1-1; TRBD1 aligns across 8 bases. The CDR3 spans 14 residues. With V trimmed by 5 bases and J by 3 bases, 5 bases remained unmatched. CDR3 region: CASSGRGQDTEAFF. Written as DNA, the CDR3 is TGTGCCAGCAGTGGCAGGGGGCAGGACACTGAAGCTTTCTTT.

This clonotype came up a few times. This chain joins TRBV6-2 or TRBV6-3 and TRBJ1-3; maybe TRBD1 (5 bases). Trimming removed 7 bases at V and 0 bases at J, with 10 bases between. Germline V CDR1 and CDR2: MNHEY, SVGEGT. The CDR3 sequence is 14 residues long. Here the CDR3 reads CASTPGTSGNTIYF. The DNA of the CDR3 is TGTGCCAGCACTCCTGGGACCTCTGGAAACACCATATATTTT.

This chain uses TRBV2 with TRBJ2-3; 13 bases align to TRBD2. Germline CDR1 and CDR2: SNHLY and FYNNEI. Germline trimming cut 1 base from V and 3 bases from J; bases unmatched to any gene: 10. The CDR3 is 19 amino acids. The CDR3 sequence: CASSEDDWTSGSLTDTQYF. CDR3 DNA sequence: TGTGCCAGCAGTGAAGACGATTGGACTAGCGGGAGTTTAACAGATACGCAGTATTTT.

This clonotype was observed many times. The chain is built from TRBV7-8 and TRBJ1-3, with TRBD1 as a possible D gene (5 bases). Trimming took off 5 bases at V and 2 bases at J, with 16 bases between the two ends. CDR1 and CDR2 from the germline V gene are SGHVS and FQNEAQ. CDR3 size: 16 residues. CDR3 protein: CASSAPGTVPGNTIYF. DNA of the CDR3: TGTGCCAGCAGCGCTCCCGGGACGGTCCCTGGAAACACCATATATTTT.

Many counts were recorded for this clonotype. The chain is built from TRBV11-2 and TRBJ1-1; TRBD1 matches 11 bases. The ends lost 5 bases at V and 5 bases at J; junction bases unmatched: 4. The germline gives CDR1 SGHAT, CDR2 FQNNGV. The CDR3 length is 14 residues. The CDR3 sequence: CASSRDRGSTEAFF. The CDR3 DNA follows: TGTGCCAGCAGCCGGGACAGGGGGAGTACTGAAGCTTTCTTT. The variable domain in full, completed from reference TRBV11-2 and TRBJ1-1, reads EAGVAQSPRYKIIEKRQSVAFWCNPISGHATLYWYQQILGQGPKLLIQFQNNGVVDDSQLPKDRFSAERLKGVDSTLKIQPAKLEDSAVYLCASSRDRGSTEAFFGQGTRLTVV.

The CDR3 sequence: CASSLGGTGVHEQYF. The DNA for the CDR3 is TGTGCCAGCAGCTTAGGGGGGACAGGGGTTCACGAGCAGTACTTC. This sequence joins TRBV7-2 and TRBJ2-7; 10 nucleotides agree with TRBD1. With V trimmed by 1 base and J by 5 bases, 5 bases remained unmatched. The CDR3 loop spans 15 amino acids. Germline V CDR1 and CDR2: SGHTA, FQGNSA.